This T cell receptor (beta chain) appears in the sequencing data of a study of T cell changes during pregnancy in multiple sclerosis. The count of this clone is one. Assay used: immunoSEQ multiplex PCR; TCRdb lists only in-frame clones, some missing. The profile shows 40,000 or so clones, around 90% of them singletons. The specimen was CD4+ T cells from peripheral blood mononuclear cells, collected after pregnancy. This TCR was sampled from a female donor in good health, enrolled as a control in a pregnancy study.

The CDR3: CSVETGTGSHYGYTF. DNA of the CDR3: TGCAGCGTTGAAACTGGGACAGGGTCGCACTATGGCTACACCTTC. The V and J genes are TRBV29-1 and TRBJ1-2; 9 bases are shared with TRBD1. This CDR3 is 15 amino acids long. Trimming removed 2 bases from V and 3 bases from J; junction bases left unmatched: 7. Germline assignment: CDR1 SQVTM and CDR2 ANQGSEA.